The rows below give T cell receptor beta chains drawn from one sample of a study of blood T cells in healthy people across ages. TCRdb fed the 5' RACE reads into MiXCR, producing one record per CDR3 protein. The sample has around 1.5 million distinct CDR3 sequences; around 59% are singletons. The sequenced sample consisted of blood. Receptors originate from a man younger than 30 in good health. Both conserved end residues are part of each CDR3. D genes are given only for firm matches. Clone size is given for some rows only: seen once, a few or many times, or a class if the clone is expanded.

j_call	d_call	v_call	clone_size	cdr3_aa	cdr3_nt
TRBJ2-7	-	TRBV20-1	-	CSPSILRGTYEQYF	TGCAGTCCTAGCATACTCAGGGGCACCTACGAGCAGTACTTC
TRBJ1-1	TRBD1	TRBV29-1	-	CSVTLRTGDTEAFF	TGCAGCGTAACTTTAAGGACAGGGGACACTGAAGCTTTCTTT
TRBJ1-6	-	TRBV5-1	-	CASSLDGRGSSPLHF	TGCGCCAGCAGCTTGGATGGCAGGGGAAGCTCACCCCTCCACTTT
TRBJ2-7	-	TRBV27	-	CASRRSGSEQYF	TGTGCCAGCAGACGATCGGGAAGCGAGCAGTACTTC
TRBJ2-1	-	TRBV20-1	-	CSASGGAPLEQFF	TGCAGTGCTAGCGGGGGTGCCCCCCTTGAGCAGTTCTTC
TRBJ2-7	-	TRBV24-1	-	CATSEVHYEQYF	TGTGCCACCAGTGAAGTTCACTACGAGCAGTACTTC
TRBJ2-5	TRBD2	TRBV10-1	-	CASASGRTHQETQYF	TGCGCCAGCGCTAGCGGGAGAACCCATCAAGAGACCCAGTACTTC
TRBJ2-3	-	TRBV7-9	-	CASSAQLGNTQYF	TGTGCCAGCAGCGCCCAGTTGGGGAATACGCAGTATTTT
TRBJ2-3	TRBD2	TRBV20-1	-	CSASGEGYTQYF	TGCAGTGCGTCGGGGGAGGGATATACGCAGTATTTT
TRBJ2-5	-	TRBV28	-	CASITSGETQYF	TGTGCCAGCATAACTTCTGGGGAGACCCAGTACTTC
TRBJ2-4	TRBD2	TRBV20-1	many	CSATRGRGGKNIQYF	TGCAGTGCTACTCGGGGGCGGGGGGGAAAAAACATTCAGTACTTC
TRBJ2-7	TRBD2	TRBV5-1	-	CASSLAGTSAYEQYF	TGCGCCAGCAGCTTGGCCGGGACTAGCGCTTACGAGCAGTACTTC
TRBJ2-1	-	TRBV6-5	once	CASSYLGGKIYNEQFF	TGTGCCAGCAGTTACTTGGGCGGGAAGATCTACAATGAGCAGTTCTTC
TRBJ2-1	-	TRBV4-3	few	CASSPLRTYNEQFF	TGCGCCAGCAGCCCTCTTAGAACCTACAATGAGCAGTTCTTC
TRBJ1-2	-	TRBV5-1	-	CASSGTDGSYGYTF	TGCGCCAGCAGCGGGACGGATGGGAGCTATGGCTACACCTTC
TRBJ2-7	TRBD1	TRBV25-1	few	CASSPVQTGFLEQYF	TGTGCCAGCAGTCCGGTACAGACAGGGTTTCTCGAGCAGTACTTC
TRBJ2-3	-	TRBV9	-	CASSAGPFTDTQYF	TGTGCCAGCAGCGCCGGTCCTTTCACAGATACGCAGTATTTT
TRBJ2-1	TRBD1	TRBV5-1	-	CASSPGRGPDRAHEQFF	TGCGCCAGCAGCCCGGGGCGTGGTCCGGACAGGGCCCATGAGCAGTTCTTC
TRBJ2-7	TRBD1	TRBV5-6	-	CASCWTGNDNEQYF	TGTGCCAGCTGCTGGACAGGAAATGATAACGAGCAGTACTTC
TRBJ2-7	-	TRBV20-1	-	CSASFRDVYEQYF	TGCAGTGCTTCCTTCCGGGACGTCTACGAGCAGTACTTC
TRBJ2-1	-	TRBV4-3	many	CASSQRGEQFF	TGCGCCAGCAGTCAACGCGGCGAGCAGTTCTTC
TRBJ2-5	-	TRBV6-5	-	CASTQGFQETQYF	TGTGCCAGCACCCAGGGTTTCCAAGAGACCCAGTACTTC
TRBJ2-7	-	TRBV29-1	-	CSVVPRTAPYEQYF	TGCAGCGTTGTCCCACGGACAGCTCCCTACGAGCAGTACTTC
TRBJ2-7	TRBD2	TRBV6-5	-	CASSLGLAGGSFYEQYF	TGTGCCAGCAGTTTGGGACTAGCGGGAGGAAGCTTCTACGAGCAGTACTTC
TRBJ1-2	-	TRBV12-3/TRBV12-4	-	CASSPGQGPGYTF	TGTGCCAGCAGTCCCGGACAAGGTCCTGGCTACACCTTC
TRBJ2-5	-	TRBV12-3/TRBV12-4	once	CASSLPRGETQYF	TGTGCCAGCAGTTTACCCAGGGGAGAGACCCAGTACTTC
TRBJ2-3	TRBD1	TRBV18	-	CASSPGTATYTDTQYF	TGTGCCAGCTCACCAGGGACAGCAACTTACACAGATACGCAGTATTTT
TRBJ1-2	-	TRBV20-1	once	CSVSGFSYGYTF	TGCAGTGTTTCGGGGTTTAGCTATGGCTACACCTTC
TRBJ2-1	-	TRBV4-3	few	CASSQDRGIGEQFF	TGCGCCAGCAGCCAAGATCGAGGGATCGGTGAGCAGTTCTTC
TRBJ2-5	-	TRBV19	-	CASSIGLQETQYF	TGTGCCAGTAGTATAGGTCTACAAGAGACCCAGTACTTC
TRBJ2-3	-	TRBV2	-	CASSEPRDPTPADTQYF	TGTGCCAGCAGTGAACCCCGAGACCCAACTCCCGCAGATACGCAGTATTTT